Each of the 31 T cell receptor beta chains below was sequenced from the same sample in a study of cytomegalovirus exposure and HLA in healthy donors. Produced via immunoSEQ multiplex PCR; TCRdb's table is partial and in-frame only. The sample has 130,000 to 150,000 clones, 70% to 90% seen once. The sample comprised PBMCs. The source is a woman under 40 in good health and CMV-seropositive.

This chain links TRBV2 with TRBJ1-6, with D possibly being TRBD1 (5 bases). The CDR3 is 13 amino acids. The V end lost 5 bases, the J end lost 6 bases, and 8 bases lay between the germline ends. Germline-derived CDR1 and CDR2 are SNHLY and FYNNEI. The CDR3 region has the DNA TGTGCCAGCAGTAAGGGGCCTAATTCACCCCTCCACTTT. Its translation: CASSKGPNSPLHF.

The chain couples TRBV18 to TRBJ2-4; D remains ambiguous. Trimming stripped 5 bases from V and 0 bases from J, with 8 bases between. This CDR3 contains 14 residues. Germline loops: CDR1 KGHSH, CDR2 LQKENI. CDR3 in DNA: TGTGCCAGCTCAGATCCGGGAGCCAAAAACATTCAGTACTTC. The encoded protein is CASSDPGAKNIQYF.

This chain uses TRBV10-2 with TRBJ2-7, with 7 bases aligning to TRBD1. V dropped 7 bases and J dropped 1; count of bases not matched to a gene: 16. CDR1 and CDR2 from the germline V gene are WSHSY and SAAADI. This CDR3 comprises 17 residues. In DNA, the CDR3 is TGCGCCAGCATAGAAGGGGGCGCCTGGTTTCGATCCTACGAGCAGTACTTC. Translated, it gives CASIEGGAWFRSYEQYF.

CDR3 sequence: CASLAAGRNILVRSYEQYF. CDR3 DNA sequence: TGTGCCAGTCTAGCGGCGGGACGGAATATCCTGGTGCGCTCCTACGAGCAGTACTTC. This chain links TRBV28 with TRBJ2-7; TRBD2 aligns across 7 bases. V trimming: 9 bases; J trimming: 0 bases; junction bases outside the gene matches: 23. This CDR3 region has 19 residues. Germline V CDR1 and CDR2: MDHEN, SYDVKM. Looking up the rest from reference TRBV28 and TRBJ2-7 gives the full variable domain: DVKVTQSSRYLVKRTGEKVFLECVQDMDHENMFWYRQDPGLGLRLIYFSYDVKMKEKGDIPEGYSVSREKKERFSLILESASTNQTSMYLCASLAAGRNILVRSYEQYFGPGTRLTVT.

This clone was observed a few times. The V gene is TRBV6-5, the J gene TRBJ1-2, with TRBD1 as a possible D gene (6 bases). Trimming left V 5 bases short and J 8 bases short, with 18 bases between. The CDR3 loop spans 14 amino acids. The germline V gene has CDR1 MNHEY and CDR2 SVGAGI. This CDR3 is CASSPNRVVGGYTF. The CDR3 nucleotides read TGTGCCAGCAGTCCCAACAGGGTAGTAGGAGGCTACACCTTC.

This chain uses TRBV6-6 with TRBJ2-2; 8 nucleotides align to TRBD2. V lost 8 bases, J lost 2 bases, and 7 bases stayed unmatched. Germline-derived CDR1 and CDR2 are MNHNY and SVGAGI (reference sequence). The CDR3 covers 15 residues. DNA of the CDR3: TGTGCCAGCGGCCGGACTAGCCCAAACACCGGGGAGCTGTTTTTT. It is translated as CASGRTSPNTGELFF.

This clone showed up just a few times. Here the CDR3 DNA reads TGCGCCAGCAGCTTGGACAGGGGGAATAGAGATACGCAGTATTTT. Translated: CASSLDRGNRDTQYF. This sequence joins TRBV5-1 and TRBJ2-3; 8 nucleotides match TRBD1. Germline trimming cut 0 bases from V and 5 bases from J; bases unmatched to any gene: 5. The CDR3 contains 15 residues. Germline CDR1 and CDR2: SGHRS and YFSETQ. Variable domain in full (rest from reference TRBV5-1 and TRBJ2-3): KAGVTQTPRYLIKTRGQQVTLSCSPISGHRSVSWYQQTPGQGLQFLFEYFSETQRNKGNFPGRFSGRQFSNSRSEMNVSTLELGDSALYLCASSLDRGNRDTQYFGPGTRLTVL.

CDR3: CASSGGDYTYNEQFF. CDR3 coding DNA: TGTGCCAGCAGTGGGGGGGATTACACATACAATGAGCAGTTCTTC. The chain carries TRBV6-5 and TRBJ2-1; 7 positions agree with TRBD2. This CDR3 region has 15 residues. The germline V gene encodes CDR1 MNHEY and CDR2 SVGAGI. V trimming: 5 bases; J trimming: 4 bases; junction bases outside the gene matches: 8.

V gene TRBV29-1 combines with J gene TRBJ1-2; a weak D match, TRBD1 (5 bases). Trimming stripped 0 bases from V and 4 bases from J, with 12 bases between. Per germline, CDR1 SQVTM and CDR2 ANQGSEA. The CDR3 consists of 14 residues. CDR3 protein: CSVEDGGDVYGYTF. The DNA of the CDR3 is TGCAGCGTTGAAGATGGCGGGGACGTCTATGGCTACACCTTC.

This chain connects TRBV9 to TRBJ2-1; D gene ambiguous. Trimming stripped 1 base from V and 4 bases from J, with 12 bases between. This CDR3 contains 15 residues. Germline V gives CDR1 SGDLS, CDR2 YYNGEE. The CDR3 is CASSVIASEYNEQFF. CDR3 coding DNA: TGTGCCAGCAGCGTAATAGCCTCCGAGTACAATGAGCAGTTCTTC.

As DNA, the CDR3 is TGTGCCATCAGGGAAGGCGACTTCCCTAACTATGGCTACACCTTC. It codes for CAIREGDFPNYGYTF. The chain employs TRBV10-3 and TRBJ1-2; D ambiguous. Germline V gives CDR1 ENHRY, CDR2 SYGVKD. This CDR3 spans 15 amino acids. Trimming removed 6 bases at V and 0 bases at J, with 14 bases between.

The chain has TRBV14 and TRBJ2-5; the D gene is possibly TRBD2 (5 bases). The CDR3 is 15 residues long. Germline-derived CDR1 and CDR2 are SGHDN and FVKESK. Between the trimmed V and J ends, which lost 2 bases and 5 bases, there was a span of 15 bases. In nucleotides, the CDR3 is TGTGCCAGCAGCCAAAGCTCGGGGATTGCCGAGACCCAGTACTTC. It yields the protein CASSQSSGIAETQYF.

The chain has TRBV4-1 and TRBJ2-2; tentative D call: TRBD1 (5 bases). The V end lost 0 bases, the J end lost 5 bases, and 7 bases lay between the germline ends. Germline lookup yields CDR1 MGHRA and CDR2 YSYEKL. CDR3 length: 14 residues. CDR3 residues: CASSQDYRTGELFF. Here the CDR3 DNA reads TGCGCCAGCAGCCAAGATTACAGGACCGGGGAGCTGTTTTTT.

This chain connects TRBV7-2 to TRBJ1-2; 7 bases line up with TRBD1. CDR3 size: 14 residues. Germline values: CDR1 SGHTA, CDR2 FQGNSA. Trimming at V came to 2 bases and at J to 5 bases, leaving 5 bases not matched to a gene. The CDR3: CASSLQGGGYGYTF. The CDR3 DNA sequence: TGTGCCAGCAGCTTACAGGGGGGAGGATATGGCTACACCTTC. Full variable domain (missing parts from reference TRBV7-2 and TRBJ1-2): GAGVSQSPSNKVTEKGKDVELRCDPISGHTALYWYRQSLGQGLEFLIYFQGNSAPDKSGLPSDRFSAERTGGSVSTLTIQRTQQEDSAVYLCASSLQGGGYGYTFGSGTRLTVV.

The chain is built from TRBV5-6 and TRBJ2-5; a possible D gene is TRBD1 (5 bases). CDR1 is SGHDT and CDR2 is YYEEEE in the germline V gene. The CDR3 sequence is 14 residues long. V lost 4 bases to trimming and J lost 1 base, with 11 bases between them. The CDR3 nucleotides are TGTGCCAGCAGCGATCTACAGGCCCAAGAGACCCAGTACTTC. Translating it yields CASSDLQAQETQYF.

The rearrangement joins TRBV7-2 to TRBJ2-2; 8 bases line up with TRBD1. Trimming at V came to 6 bases and at J to 7 bases, leaving 10 bases not matched to a gene. CDR3 size: 15 residues. CDR1 and CDR2 from the germline V gene are SGHTA and FQGNSA. The CDR3 sequence: CASSSWTGWNGELFF. The CDR3, as DNA: TGTGCCAGCAGTTCCTGGACAGGGTGGAACGGGGAGCTGTTTTTT.

V usage is TRBV29-1 and J usage is TRBJ1-3; 8 bases match TRBD1. V trimming: 4 bases; J trimming: 1 base; junction bases outside the gene matches: 6. The CDR3 contains 15 residues. Germline CDR1 is SQVTM and CDR2 is ANQGSEA. CDR3: CSVALDRASGNTIYF. The DNA of the CDR3 is TGCAGCGTTGCCCTGGACAGGGCTTCTGGAAACACCATATATTTT.

As regards this clone: Relative to the germline gene, one junction end is altered; a read error may explain this. This chain connects TRBV20-1 to TRBJ2-1, with D maybe TRBD1 (8 bases). Per germline, CDR1 DFQATT and CDR2 SNEGSKA (reference sequence). The length of the CDR3 is 10 residues. CDR3 in DNA: TGCAGTGCCGACAGGGGTCGGGGGGTCTTC. Protein: CSADRGRGVF.

This chain connects TRBV5-1 to TRBJ2-5; 10 positions agree with TRBD2. J gave up 5 bases and V 4 bases, and 5 bases lay outside the gene matches. The CDR3 has 14 amino acids. Germline-derived CDR1 and CDR2 are SGHRS and YFSETQ. CDR3 region: CASSAGTSVETQYF. CDR3 DNA sequence: TGCGCCAGCAGCGCCGGGACTAGCGTTGAGACCCAGTACTTC. The variable domain in full, with the rest retrieved from reference TRBV5-1 and TRBJ2-5, is KAGVTQTPRYLIKTRGQQVTLSCSPISGHRSVSWYQQTPGQGLQFLFEYFSETQRNKGNFPGRFSGRQFSNSRSEMNVSTLELGDSALYLCASSAGTSVETQYFGPGTRLLVL.

The CDR3 here is CAISELTGGGNEQFF. The CDR3, as DNA: TGTGCCATCAGTGAACTGACAGGTGGGGGCAATGAGCAGTTCTTC. The rearrangement uses TRBV10-3 and TRBJ2-1; weak D call: TRBD1 (6 bases). The CDR3 covers 15 residues. Germline CDR1 reads ENHRY; CDR2 reads SYGVKD. V lost 3 bases and J lost 6, with 15 bases in between.

The V and J genes are TRBV28 and TRBJ1-2; 9 bases are shared with TRBD1. V shed 2 bases, J shed 8 bases, and the junction held 6 bases outside the gene matches. The CDR3 has 14 residues. Germline V gene data show CDR1 as MDHEN and CDR2 as SYDVKM. The CDR3 DNA reads TGTGCCAGCAGTTTAGTGGACAGGGGAGGCGGCTACACCTTC. Translation gives CASSLVDRGGGYTF.

V and J are TRBV28 and TRBJ1-4, with no clear D. V was clipped by 2 bases and J by 0 bases, with 4 bases between them. The CDR3 is made up of 14 amino acids. The germline CDR1 and CDR2 sequences are MDHEN and SYDVKM. The CDR3 sequence: CASSLPATNEKLFF. CDR3 DNA sequence: TGTGCCAGCAGTTTACCGGCAACTAATGAAAAACTGTTTTTT.

The V and J genes are TRBV2 and TRBJ1-1; no clear D. Per the germline V gene, CDR1 is SNHLY and CDR2 is FYNNEI. The CDR3 covers 13 residues. Trimming pared 3 bases from V and 5 bases from J, leaving 10 bases between. In DNA, the CDR3 is TGTGCCAGCAGTGAGCGCGGGAGGACTGAAGCTTTCTTT. Translating it yields CASSERGRTEAFF.

The chain has TRBV6-1 and TRBJ1-2; D gene uncertain. The CDR3 length is 13 residues. Looked up from germline, CDR1 is MNHNS and CDR2 is SASEGT. V lost 8 bases and J 2 bases, leaving 12 bases between the germline ends. CDR3 sequence: CASRGRENYGYTF. CDR3 nucleotides: TGTGCCAGCCGAGGACGGGAGAACTATGGCTACACCTTC.

The chain links TRBV2 to TRBJ1-5; 10 bases match TRBD1. This CDR3 is built from 16 residues. The junction had 5 bases not matched to a gene; V was cut back by 3 bases and J by 3 bases. The germline V gene encodes CDR1 SNHLY and CDR2 FYNNEI. Here the CDR3 reads CASSDRQGAFNQPQHF. The CDR3 DNA reads TGTGCCAGCAGTGATCGACAGGGGGCCTTCAATCAGCCCCAGCATTTT.

The chain recombines TRBV19 with TRBJ2-2; 10 bases fit TRBD2. With 5 bases clipped from V and 2 bases from J, the junction kept 8 bases outside the gene matches. The CDR3 runs 17 residues. The V gene's germline CDR1 is LNHDA and CDR2 SQIVND (reference sequence). The CDR3 nucleotides are TGTGCCAGTAGTCCCGCGAGCGGGAGGGTTAACACCGGGGAGCTGTTTTTT. It codes for CASSPASGRVNTGELFF.

The V and J genes are TRBV5-1 and TRBJ1-2; 9 bases map to TRBD1. The CDR3 runs 16 residues. V was clipped by 0 bases and J by 4 bases; unmatched bases: 7. Germline CDR1 reads SGHRS; CDR2 reads YFSETQ. The CDR3 here is CASSLGLRDRAYGYTF. CDR3 DNA sequence: TGCGCCAGCAGCTTGGGGCTCCGGGACAGGGCCTATGGCTACACCTTC.

In DNA, the CDR3 is TGCACCAGCAGCCTGGGGCAGTTCTTCTCTGGGGCCAACGTCCTGACTTTC. Translated, it gives CTSSLGQFFSGANVLTF. This sequence joins TRBV1 and TRBJ2-6; no check of the table's D call, TRBD1, against the DNA was made. TRBV1 is a pseudogene segment. This CDR3 has 17 amino acids.

This rearrangement joins TRBV27 to TRBJ2-1; tentative D call: TRBD1 (6 bases). The germline V gene has CDR1 MNHEY and CDR2 SMNVEV (reference sequence). The CDR3 length is 12 residues. The CDR3 here is CTSQDSYNEQFF. CDR3 in DNA: TGTACTTCCCAGGACAGTTACAATGAGCAGTTCTTC.

The chain joins TRBV20-1 to TRBJ1-2; no clear D. Germline assignment: CDR1 DFQATT and CDR2 SNEGSKA (reference sequence). V was shortened by 5 bases and J by 13 bases, with 8 bases between the two germline ends. This CDR3 has 8 amino acids. The CDR3 coding sequence is TGCAGTGCTCCAGGACTCACCTTC. Translation gives CSAPGLTF.

The chain joins TRBV5-1 to TRBJ2-3; D gene uncertain. The CDR3 has 14 amino acids. The germline CDR1 and CDR2 sequences are SGHRS and YFSETQ. The V and J ends lost 4 bases and 2 bases respectively, with 11 bases between them. CDR3 sequence: CASSRSGSTDTQYF. Here the CDR3 DNA reads TGCGCCAGCAGCCGATCAGGTTCCACAGATACGCAGTATTTT.